What follows describes a single T cell receptor beta chain. Its matching antigen is unknown. These data come from a study of radiation and T cells in renal cell carcinoma. Generated by immunoSEQ multiplex PCR, the TCRdb table keeps only in-frame clones and is missing some. The sample records roughly 92,000 clones, around 83% being singletons. In germline, CDR1 is MDHEN, CDR2 SYDVKM. Losses at the gene ends were 7 bases for V and 6 bases for J; bases not matched to a gene: 5. CDR3 length: 13 amino acids. Indicated time point: blood 4 weeks post-SBRT, at nephrectomy. Treatment here: 15 Gy SBRT to primary tumor, nephrectomy 4 weeks later. After SBRT, blood was collected at 2 and 4 weeks, plus baseline. Broader study findings: From baseline, blood top tumor clonotypes peaked at 2 weeks post-radiation. Without pretreatment biopsies, baseline tumor clonotype presence was undetermined.

V and J are TRBV28 and TRBJ2-2; 7 nucleotides align to TRBD1. This sequence originates from a man aged 55-75 years with renal cell carcinoma. Material: blood, obtained from a patient whose treatment included radiotherapy and nephrectomy. The CDR3: CASTSRGPGELFF. CDR3 DNA: TGTGCCAGCACCTCGAGGGGGCCCGGGGAGCTGTTTTTT. The full variable domain, with the rest looked up from reference TRBV28 and TRBJ2-2, is DVKVTQSSRYLVKRTGEKVFLECVQDMDHENMFWYRQDPGLGLRLIYFSYDVKMKEKGDIPEGYSVSREKKERFSLILESASTNQTSMYLCASTSRGPGELFFGEGSRLTVL.